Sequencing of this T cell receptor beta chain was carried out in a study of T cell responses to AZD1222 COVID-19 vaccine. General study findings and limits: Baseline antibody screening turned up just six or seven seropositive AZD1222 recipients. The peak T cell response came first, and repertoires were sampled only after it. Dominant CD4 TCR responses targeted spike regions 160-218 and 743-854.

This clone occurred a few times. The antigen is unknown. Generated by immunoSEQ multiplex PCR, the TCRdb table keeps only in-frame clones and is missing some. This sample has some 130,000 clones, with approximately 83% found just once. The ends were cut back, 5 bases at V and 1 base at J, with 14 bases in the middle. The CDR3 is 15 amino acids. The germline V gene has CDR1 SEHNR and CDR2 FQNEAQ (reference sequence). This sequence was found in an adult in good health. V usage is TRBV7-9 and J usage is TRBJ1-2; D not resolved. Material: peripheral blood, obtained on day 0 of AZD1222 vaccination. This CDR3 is CASSASSQVNYGYTF. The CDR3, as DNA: TGTGCCAGCAGCGCCAGCTCGCAGGTTAACTATGGCTACACCTTC.